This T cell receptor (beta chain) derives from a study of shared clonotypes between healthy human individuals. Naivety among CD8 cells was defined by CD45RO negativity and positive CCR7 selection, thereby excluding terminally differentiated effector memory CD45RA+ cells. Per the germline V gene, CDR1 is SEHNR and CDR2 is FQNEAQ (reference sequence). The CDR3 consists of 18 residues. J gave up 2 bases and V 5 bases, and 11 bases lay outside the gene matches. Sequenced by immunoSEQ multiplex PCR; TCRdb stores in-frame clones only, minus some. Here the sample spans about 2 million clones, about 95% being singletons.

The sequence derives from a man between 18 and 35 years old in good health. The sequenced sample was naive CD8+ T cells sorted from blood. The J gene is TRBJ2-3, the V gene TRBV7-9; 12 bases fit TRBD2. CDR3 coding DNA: TGTGCCAGCAGCAGGGAGGCTAGCGGGGGGGCCTACACAGATACGCAGTATTTT. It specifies CASSREASGGAYTDTQYF.